These 32 T cell receptor beta chains were all obtained from the same sample, sequenced in a study of shared clonotypes between healthy human individuals. The repertoire was sequenced with immunoSEQ multiplex PCR; TCRdb's copy has only in-frame clones and lacks some. Of about 1.5 million clones in the sample, more than 95% are singletons; the top ten hold roughly 1.2%. Sequencing used naive CD4+ T cells sorted from blood. The sample's subset: CD45RA+ positively selected. The origin of the receptors is a man under 40 in good health.

The chain uses TRBV18 and TRBJ2-5; the D is unclear. The V gene lost 4 bases and the J gene lost 4 bases, with 13 bases spanning the gap. There are 14 residues in the CDR3. In germline, CDR1 is KGHSH, CDR2 LQKENI. Here the CDR3 DNA reads TGTGCCAGCTCACGCGACACGATCGGAGAGACCCAGTACTTC. Translating it yields CASSRDTIGETQYF.

The V gene is TRBV6-6, the J gene TRBJ2-1; TRBD2 aligns across 12 bases. The J segment lost 9 bases and the V segment lost 0 bases, leaving 6 bases of the junction unmatched. CDR1 and CDR2 (germline): MNHNY, SVGAGI (reference sequence). The CDR3 extends over 16 amino acids. CDR3: CASSYSTPSGRGEQFF. The CDR3 nucleotides are TGTGCCAGCAGTTACTCGACTCCTAGCGGGAGGGGTGAGCAGTTCTTC.

The DNA of the CDR3 is TGTGCCAGCAGCGTAGAGCCGGGGCAGGGGACCCAGTACTTC. It translates to CASSVEPGQGTQYF. The V call is TRBV9, the J call TRBJ2-5; perhaps D is TRBD1 or TRBD2 (5 bases each). CDR1 is SGDLS and CDR2 is YYNGEE in the germline V gene. With 0 bases removed from V and 7 bases from J, the gap between germline ends came to 13 bases. This CDR3 spans 14 amino acids.

The chain uses TRBV29-1 and TRBJ2-1; 7 bases align to TRBD1. With 4 bases clipped from V and 5 bases from J, the junction kept 11 bases outside the gene matches. This CDR3 has 15 residues. CDR1 SQVTM and CDR2 ANQGSEA come from the germline V gene. The CDR3 DNA is TGCAGCGTTGCTCTCCGGGACAGCCTTAACAATGAGCAGTTCTTC. Translated, it gives CSVALRDSLNNEQFF.

CDR3 sequence reads: CASSVDLGGVSTSTDTQYF. The CDR3 DNA sequence: TGTGCCAGCAGCGTAGATTTGGGGGGCGTGTCGACTAGCACAGATACGCAGTATTTT. This chain connects TRBV9 to TRBJ2-3; D may match TRBD1 or TRBD2 (6 bases each). The CDR3 is 19 amino acids. The V gene's germline CDR1 is SGDLS and CDR2 YYNGEE. Trimming cost V 0 bases and J 0 bases, with 20 bases left between them.

V is TRBV28 and J is TRBJ1-2, with D perhaps matching TRBD1 (5 bases). The CDR3 is 15 residues long. Trimming left V 1 base short and J 9 bases short, with 18 bases between. From germline, CDR1 is MDHEN and CDR2 SYDVKM. The CDR3 loop reads CASSLSLGGLRSYTF. Written as DNA, the CDR3 is TGTGCCAGCAGTTTATCTCTCGGGGGTCTGAGGAGCTACACCTTC.

The chain combines TRBV18 with TRBJ1-1; D uncertain. The CDR3 runs 13 residues. Between the trimmed V and J ends, which lost 3 bases and 8 bases, there was a span of 13 bases. Germline values: CDR1 KGHSH, CDR2 LQKENI. The CDR3 is CASSPSISVEAFF. CDR3 coding DNA: TGTGCCAGCTCACCCAGTATATCCGTCGAAGCTTTCTTT.

A note on this clone: Other DNA sequences from this sample encode an identical CDR3 as well. The genes are TRBV9 and TRBJ2-3; D may be TRBD2 (5 bases). Trimming shortened V by 4 bases and J by 4 bases, and 7 bases separated the two germline ends. The germline gives CDR1 SGDLS, CDR2 YYNGEE. CDR3 size: 12 residues. CDR3 in DNA: TGTGCCAGCAGCCCCGGGGCAGATACGCAGTATTTT. It translates to CASSPGADTQYF.

The chain is built from TRBV14 and TRBJ2-5; D gene unclear. The ends were cut back, 7 bases at V and 5 bases at J, with 14 bases in the middle. This CDR3 region has 13 residues. The germline gives CDR1 SGHDN, CDR2 FVKESK. The DNA for the CDR3 is TGTGCCAGCACCGCTGACTTGGGTGAGACCCAGTACTTC. Residues: CASTADLGETQYF.

V usage is TRBV19 and J usage is TRBJ2-1, with TRBD1 matching 8 bases. This CDR3 spans 14 amino acids. Germline V lookup: CDR1 LNHDA, CDR2 SQIVND (reference sequence). V was clipped by 10 bases and J by 3 bases; unmatched bases: 8. In DNA form, the CDR3 reads TGTGCCACCATGGCGGGACAGGTCTACAATGAGCAGTTCTTC. Translating it yields CATMAGQVYNEQFF.

The chain has TRBV18 and TRBJ2-1; D not certain. With 2 bases removed from V and 0 bases from J, the gap between germline ends came to 8 bases. CDR1 is KGHSH, CDR2 LQKENI, per germline. The CDR3 has 15 amino acids. CDR3 in amino acids: CASSPELSSYNEQFF. CDR3 bases: TGTGCCAGCTCACCAGAACTCAGCTCCTACAATGAGCAGTTCTTC.

This clone was seen a single time. The CDR3 nucleotides read TGTGCCAGCAGCTTGGGGGTAGCCAAAAACATTCAGTACTTC. This gives the protein CASSLGVAKNIQYF. The V and J genes are TRBV5-4 and TRBJ2-4, with D uncertain. The CDR3 is made up of 14 amino acids. V lost 0 bases to trimming and J lost 0 bases, with 4 bases between them. Looked up from germline, CDR1 is SGHNT and CDR2 is YYREEE (reference sequence).

V usage is TRBV18 and J usage is TRBJ1-5; perhaps TRBD1 as D (5 bases). The germline V gene encodes CDR1 KGHSH and CDR2 LQKENI. This CDR3 has 15 residues. Deletions cut 6 bases from V and 3 bases from J, with 15 bases between. The CDR3 region is CASSHSGPVNQPQHF. DNA for the CDR3: TGTGCCAGCTCCCACTCGGGGCCGGTCAATCAGCCCCAGCATTTT.

This sequence joins TRBV5-4 and TRBJ1-3; tentative D call: TRBD1 (6 bases). Germline V CDR1 and CDR2: SGHNT, YYREEE (reference sequence). V dropped 4 bases and J dropped 2 bases, with 13 bases sitting between them. The CDR3 is 15 amino acids. CDR3 in DNA: TGTGCCAGCAGCGTGGACAGACTCACTGGAAACACCATATATTTT. Amino acids: CASSVDRLTGNTIYF.

This rearrangement joins TRBV12-2 to TRBJ2-7; no DNA check was done on the table's D call, TRBD1. TRBV12-2 is given as a pseudogene. The CDR3 consists of 15 residues. Here the CDR3 reads CASRSRDRGNYEQYF. CDR3 nucleotides: TGTGCAAGTCGGTCTCGGGACAGGGGAAACTACGAGCAGTACTTC.

V and J are TRBV4-3 and TRBJ2-3, with 10 bases aligning to TRBD2. Germline V lookup: CDR1 LGHNA, CDR2 YSLEER. CDR3 length: 16 residues. After removal of 4 bases from V and 3 bases from J, the junction contained 7 bases not matched to a gene. The CDR3 DNA follows: TGCGCCAGCAGCCTCCGACTAGCGGGTTTGACAGATACGCAGTATTTT. Encoded protein: CASSLRLAGLTDTQYF.

The rearrangement links TRBV28 to TRBJ2-1; 9 nucleotides agree with TRBD2. V lost 6 bases and J lost 8; bases outside the gene matches: 14. The CDR3 contains 16 residues. Germline V lookup: CDR1 MDHEN, CDR2 SYDVKM. Here the CDR3 reads CASRGGIAGGIDEQFF. CDR3 nucleotide sequence: TGTGCCAGCAGGGGAGGGATTGCGGGAGGGATCGATGAGCAGTTCTTC.

Note on this clone: A read error may produce the germline difference seen at one junction end. V and J are TRBV11-2 and TRBJ2-5; 8 positions match TRBD1. The germline V gene has CDR1 SGHAT and CDR2 FQNNGV. The CDR3 totals 15 residues. The CDR3 region is CASSFLGTGKETQYF. CDR3 sequence (DNA): TGTGCCAGCAGCTTTTTAGGGACAGGAAAAGAAACCCAGTACTTC.

This chain connects TRBV7-2 to TRBJ1-1, with D uncertain. Germline V gene sequence: CDR1 SGHTA, CDR2 FQGNSA. The CDR3 loop spans 12 amino acids. V was trimmed by 2 bases and J by 5 bases, leaving 6 bases between them. The CDR3 DNA sequence: TGTGCCAGCAGCTTAAAACGAACTGAAGCTTTCTTT. Protein: CASSLKRTEAFF. Complete variable domain (other parts from reference TRBV7-2 and TRBJ1-1): GAGVSQSPSNKVTEKGKDVELRCDPISGHTALYWYRQSLGQGLEFLIYFQGNSAPDKSGLPSDRFSAERTGGSVSTLTIQRTQQEDSAVYLCASSLKRTEAFFGQGTRLTVV.

This rearrangement joins TRBV5-1 to TRBJ2-1; a weak D match, TRBD1 (6 bases). V was clipped by 2 bases and J by 6 bases, with 15 bases between them. The CDR3 is made up of 15 amino acids. Germline CDR1 reads SGHRS; CDR2 reads YFSETQ. The CDR3 nucleotides are TGCGCCAGCAGCTTAGGGGGAGCCGTTTTCAATGAGCAGTTCTTC. Protein sequence: CASSLGGAVFNEQFF.

V usage is TRBV11-2 and J usage is TRBJ2-3; 15 bases align to TRBD2. V was clipped by 5 bases and J by 0 bases; unmatched bases: 6. Germline CDR1 and CDR2: SGHAT and FQNNGV. The CDR3 contains 18 residues. This chain's CDR3 is CASSLGTSGRFSTDTQYF. In DNA form, the CDR3 reads TGTGCCAGCAGCCTCGGGACTAGCGGGAGGTTTAGCACAGATACGCAGTATTTT.

The chain couples TRBV5-1 to TRBJ2-7; D is uncertain. The CDR3 has 12 amino acids. Germline CDR1 SGHRS, CDR2 YFSETQ. The V end was cut by 1 base, the J end by 7 bases, with 9 bases between. The CDR3 here is CASSLFSGEQYF. The CDR3 bases are TGCGCCAGCAGCTTGTTTTCTGGGGAGCAGTACTTC.

The chain uses TRBV6-1 and TRBJ1-5; 8 nucleotides match TRBD1. V was clipped by 5 bases and J by 7 bases; unmatched bases: 10. The CDR3 is 15 amino acids. Germline CDR1 is MNHNS and CDR2 is SASEGT. DNA of the CDR3: TGTGCCAGCAGTCGCGGACAGGGAACGGGACAGCCCCAGCATTTT. Protein sequence: CASSRGQGTGQPQHF.

V and J are TRBV2 and TRBJ2-5; D assignment may be TRBD1 or TRBD2 (6 bases each). The ends were cut back, 4 bases at V and 9 bases at J, with 18 bases in the middle. The germline gives CDR1 SNHLY, CDR2 FYNNEI. The CDR3 loop spans 14 amino acids. Here the CDR3 reads CASSASGGGGAQYF. CDR3 bases: TGTGCCAGCAGTGCGTCCGGGGGCGGTGGGGCCCAGTACTTC.

This chain links TRBV5-1 with TRBJ2-1; 10 positions agree with TRBD2. Germline CDR1 SGHRS, CDR2 YFSETQ. V gave up 0 bases and J gave up 8 bases; unmatched junction bases: 5. This CDR3 has 15 residues. The DNA of the CDR3 is TGCGCCAGCAGCTTGGGGCTAGCGGGAGCCTATGAGCAGTTCTTC. Its translation is CASSLGLAGAYEQFF.

This clone is a singleton in its sample. CDR3 sequence reads: CASSQDRAGGANVLTF. CDR3 DNA: TGTGCCAGCAGCCAAGATAGAGCTGGTGGGGCCAACGTCCTGACTTTC. This chain uses TRBV14 with TRBJ2-6; unclear D gene. With 0 bases removed from V and 3 bases from J, the gap between germline ends came to 9 bases. CDR3 size: 16 residues. Germline V lookup: CDR1 SGHDN, CDR2 FVKESK.

This clone was observed a single time. CDR3 protein: CASSPTGTAYGYTF. CDR3 bases: TGTGCCAGCAGCCCAACCGGGACAGCCTATGGCTACACCTTC. This chain connects TRBV5-4 to TRBJ1-2; 7 nucleotides align to TRBD1. CDR3 size: 14 residues. With 4 bases clipped from V and 4 bases from J, the junction kept 7 bases outside the gene matches. Germline V gene lookup returns CDR1 SGHNT and CDR2 YYREEE (reference sequence).

CDR3 DNA sequence: TGTGCCAGCAGCTTCTCCGGGACCGCTATAGCCAAAAACATTCAGTACTTC. Protein: CASSFSGTAIAKNIQYF. This chain uses TRBV7-9 with TRBJ2-4; D might be TRBD1 or TRBD2, each matching 5 bases. Trimming removed 3 bases from V and 0 bases from J, with 15 bases in between. The CDR3 is made up of 17 amino acids. From germline, CDR1 is SEHNR and CDR2 FQNEAQ (reference sequence). Variable domain in full (rest from reference TRBV7-9 and TRBJ2-4): DTGVSQNPRHKITKRGQNVTFRCDPISEHNRLYWYRQTLGQGPEFLTYFQNEAQLEKSRLLSDRFSAERPKGSFSTLEIQRTEQGDSAMYLCASSFSGTAIAKNIQYFGAGTRLSVL.

In nucleotides, the CDR3 is TGTGCTAGTGGGAGCGGACGTGGCCGGGGGGAGCAGTTCTTC. Translation: CASGSGRGRGEQFF. The rearrangement uses TRBV12-5 and TRBJ2-1, with a possible D match to TRBD2 (6 bases). Germline CDR1 reads LGHNT; CDR2 reads FRNRAP. Trimming removed 6 bases from V and 10 bases from J, with 19 bases in between. The CDR3 runs to 14 residues.

This sequence joins TRBV10-1 and TRBJ2-7; D uncertain. Germline V gene sequence: CDR1 WNHNN, CDR2 SYGVQD (reference sequence). The V gene lost 10 bases and the J gene lost 2 bases, with 12 bases spanning the gap. This CDR3 comprises 12 residues. CDR3 protein: CATGSSTYEQYF. The CDR3 DNA reads TGCGCCACCGGATCTTCGACCTACGAGCAGTACTTC.

CDR3 in amino acids: CASSLAVTGASYNEQFF. The CDR3 DNA reads as TGCGCCAGCAGCTTGGCGGTCACGGGAGCGTCCTACAATGAGCAGTTCTTC. The chain employs TRBV5-1 and TRBJ2-1; tentative D call: TRBD2 (6 bases). V was clipped by 0 bases and J by 1 base, with 14 bases between them. The CDR3 covers 17 residues. Germline CDR1 and CDR2: SGHRS and YFSETQ.

This sequence joins TRBV5-5 and TRBJ1-4; a weak D match, TRBD1 (5 bases). This CDR3 contains 13 residues. The germline V and J ends were trimmed by 0 bases and 7 bases, with 7 bases remaining between them. Germline assignment: CDR1 SGHKS and CDR2 YYEKEE (reference sequence). CDR3 nucleotide sequence: TGTGCCAGCAGCTTGGCCGGGGGTGAAAAACTGTTTTTT. Its translation: CASSLAGGEKLFF.